These 13 T cell receptor beta chains were sequenced from one sample in a study of blood T cell repertoires in COVID-19. Sequencing used immunoSEQ multiplex PCR; TCRdb keeps in-frame clones, though not all of them. The sample lists over 70,000 clones; roughly 88% were seen once. The specimen was peripheral blood. Receptor source: a man aged 18-30 years with COVID-19, enrolled during active disease.

The chain recombines TRBV5-1 with TRBJ2-5, with TRBD1 matching over 8 bases. Germline V gene lookup returns CDR1 SGHRS and CDR2 YFSETQ. This CDR3 contains 14 residues. The trim removed 4 bases at V and 4 bases at J, leaving 6 bases unmatched. The CDR3 sequence is CASSPGQGIETQYF. The CDR3 DNA reads TGCGCCAGCAGCCCTGGACAGGGCATAGAGACCCAGTACTTC.

This chain connects TRBV2 to TRBJ1-1; possibly TRBD1 for D (5 bases). CDR3 length: 14 residues. Trimming removed 5 bases from V and 5 bases from J, with 15 bases in between. Germline lookup yields CDR1 SNHLY and CDR2 FYNNEI. The CDR3: CASSTVSGETEAFF. CDR3 DNA sequence: TGTGCCAGCAGTACCGTTTCGGGGGAAACTGAAGCTTTCTTT.

The V and J genes are TRBV2 and TRBJ1-3, with TRBD1 matching 9 bases. There are 15 residues in the CDR3. CDR1 is SNHLY, CDR2 FYNNEI, per germline. V lost 6 bases, J lost 2 bases, and 5 bases stayed unmatched. In DNA form, the CDR3 reads TGTGCCAGCAGCCCCAGGACAGGGGCTGGAAACACCATATATTTT. It encodes CASSPRTGAGNTIYF.

The V and J genes are TRBV29-1 and TRBJ2-1, with D possibly being TRBD2 (6 bases). The CDR3 is 13 amino acids. Looked up from germline, CDR1 is SQVTM and CDR2 is ANQGSEA. Trimming took off 3 bases at V and 2 bases at J, with 8 bases between the two ends. The CDR3 protein is CSVDGGTYNEQFF. CDR3 coding DNA: TGCAGCGTTGATGGCGGGACCTACAATGAGCAGTTCTTC.

The chain combines TRBV7-2 with TRBJ1-3; D is unclear. Germline CDR1 reads SGHTA; CDR2 reads FQGNSA. Trimming pared 1 base from V and 0 bases from J, leaving 13 bases between. The CDR3 extends over 17 amino acids. CDR3 region: CASSLVSVGISGNTIYF. In DNA, the CDR3 is TGTGCCAGCAGCTTAGTTTCGGTCGGGATCTCTGGAAACACCATATATTTT.

The rearrangement joins TRBV9 to TRBJ2-1; no definite D call. The V gene lost 3 bases and the J gene lost 7 bases, with 5 bases spanning the gap. Germline V gives CDR1 SGDLS, CDR2 YYNGEE. This CDR3 comprises 11 residues. The CDR3 here is CASSDGNEQFF. In nucleotides, the CDR3 is TGTGCCAGCAGCGACGGGAATGAGCAGTTCTTC.

This chain joins TRBV19 and TRBJ2-7; 13 bases line up with TRBD2. CDR1 is LNHDA and CDR2 is SQIVND in the germline V gene (reference sequence). The ends lost 5 bases at V and 0 bases at J; junction bases unmatched: 7. This CDR3 comprises 17 residues. The CDR3 DNA is TGTGCCAGTAGTTGGGGACTAGCGGGAACGAGCTCCTACGAGCAGTACTTC. It translates to CASSWGLAGTSSYEQYF.

The chain combines TRBV18 with TRBJ2-1; 7 bases are a match to TRBD2. The CDR3 length is 17 residues. Germline trimming cut 3 bases from V and 3 bases from J; bases unmatched to any gene: 11. Germline values: CDR1 KGHSH, CDR2 LQKENI. CDR3 loop: CASSPGEGLISYNEQFF. The CDR3 nucleotides read TGTGCCAGCTCACCGGGGGAGGGGCTGATCAGCTACAATGAGCAGTTCTTC. The variable domain in full, completed from reference TRBV18 and TRBJ2-1, reads NAGVMQNPRHLVRRRGQEARLRCSPMKGHSHVYWYRQLPEEGLKFMVYLQKENIIDESGMPKERFSAEFPKEGPSILRIQQVVRGDSAAYFCASSPGEGLISYNEQFFGPGTRLTVL.

As DNA, the CDR3 is TGTGCCAGCAGCCCCCCTCGGGAGGAGGCGATAGCCAAAAACATTCAGTACTTC. It is translated as CASSPPREEAIAKNIQYF. The genes are TRBV5-4 and TRBJ2-4; 7 bases match TRBD2. V trimming: 4 bases; J trimming: 0 bases; junction bases outside the gene matches: 13. This CDR3 is built from 18 residues. CDR1 is SGHNT, CDR2 YYREEE, per germline (reference sequence).

V usage is TRBV29-1 and J usage is TRBJ1-1, with a tentative D call TRBD1 (5 bases). V was cut by 3 bases and J by 0 bases, with 8 bases left in between. In germline, CDR1 is SQVTM, CDR2 ANQGSEA. This CDR3 has 13 residues. The CDR3 loop is CSVDSGLNTEAFF. CDR3 nucleotides: TGCAGCGTTGATTCAGGGTTGAACACTGAAGCTTTCTTT.

This clone was detected once. The chain couples TRBV29-1 to TRBJ2-3; 7 bases fit TRBD2. Germline values: CDR1 SQVTM, CDR2 ANQGSEA. V was clipped by 5 bases and J by 0 bases; unmatched bases: 5. This CDR3 is 14 amino acids long. CDR3 sequence: CSVQGGHSTDTQYF. CDR3 DNA: TGCAGCGTTCAGGGAGGGCACAGCACAGATACGCAGTATTTT.

The chain carries TRBV15 and TRBJ2-7, with TRBD2 as a possible D gene (7 bases). The CDR3 runs 15 residues. V was trimmed by 5 bases and J by 4 bases, leaving 18 bases between them. Per germline, CDR1 LNHNV and CDR2 YYDKDF (reference sequence). Here the CDR3 DNA reads TGTGCCACCAGCGGGGGCGGGGGTCCGTTTTACGAGCAGTACTTC. Translating it yields CATSGGGGPFYEQYF.

CDR3 region: CASSQVVGQGTGNTIYF. Written as DNA, the CDR3 is TGTGCCAGCAGCCAAGTTGTGGGACAGGGTACAGGAAACACCATATATTTT. V usage is TRBV4-2 and J usage is TRBJ1-3, with 9 bases fitting TRBD1. Germline V CDR1 and CDR2: LGHNA, YNFKEQ. V lost 1 base and J lost 4; bases outside the gene matches: 8. The CDR3 has 17 amino acids.